The present TCR beta chain was sequenced within a study of blood T cell repertoires in COVID-19. The CDR3 is 13 amino acids. Germline CDR1 GTSNPN, CDR2 SVGIG (reference sequence). The ends lost 5 bases at V and 3 bases at J; junction bases unmatched: 4. Original data processing: Reference gene primer amplification in the assay estimated nucleated cell counts. Sequenced by immunoSEQ multiplex PCR; TCRdb stores in-frame clones only, minus some. D and trimming were read from the DNA, whereas the V and J calls and clone size are those reported in that table. The sample has 180,000 or so clones; 65% to 90% are singletons.

The sequenced material came from peripheral blood. This receptor was identified in a man in his fifties or sixties with acute or convalescent COVID-19. The chain is built from TRBV30 and TRBJ2-7; TRBD1 matches at 10 bases. The CDR3 nucleotides are TGTGCCTGGGGGACAGGGGTGGGCTACGAGCAGTACTTC. Amino acids: CAWGTGVGYEQYF.